These 9 T cell receptor beta chains originate from one sample sequenced in a study of lymphopenia after photon versus proton radiotherapy. Assay: immunoSEQ multiplex PCR; the TCRdb copy retains only in-frame clones and omits some. The sample carries around 4,200 clones, more than 60% recorded once. The specimen comprised peripheral blood, sampled from a patient treated with proton-based radiotherapy. The receptors were sampled from an elderly man with esophageal cancer.

The V gene is TRBV6-6, the J gene TRBJ2-7, with D perhaps matching TRBD1 (6 bases). Germline CDR1 reads MNHNY; CDR2 reads SVGAGI (reference sequence). With 5 bases removed from V and 1 base from J, the gap between germline ends came to 15 bases. The CDR3 length is 15 residues. The CDR3 region has the DNA TGTGCCAGCAGTCATATCCGGACAGAGTCCTACGAGCAGTACTTC. It translates to CASSHIRTESYEQYF.

This chain uses TRBV5-1 with TRBJ2-7, with D hard to call. This CDR3 has 14 residues. The germline V gene encodes CDR1 SGHRS and CDR2 YFSETQ. V lost 1 base to trimming and J lost 1 base, with 9 bases between them. The CDR3 spells CASSLFPASYEQYF. Here the CDR3 DNA reads TGCGCCAGCAGCTTGTTTCCGGCATCCTACGAGCAGTACTTC.

The chain is built from TRBV11-3 and TRBJ2-2, with 12 nucleotides matching TRBD2. The ends lost 5 bases at V and 4 bases at J; junction bases unmatched: 5. Germline loops: CDR1 SGHNT, CDR2 YENEEA. This CDR3 spans 16 amino acids. CDR3 in DNA: TGTGCCAGCAGCCCCCGACTAGCGGGGGTCACCGGGGAGCTGTTTTTT. Translation gives CASSPRLAGVTGELFF.

V and J are TRBV2 and TRBJ2-1; TRBD2 aligns across 7 bases. The CDR3 runs 14 residues. CDR1 SNHLY and CDR2 FYNNEI come from the germline V gene. After removal of 8 bases from V and 0 bases from J, the junction contained 4 bases not matched to a gene. CDR3 sequence (DNA): TGTGCCAGCCGGGAGGACGGCTCCTACAATGAGCAGTTCTTC. It yields the protein CASREDGSYNEQFF.

The chain employs TRBV9 and TRBJ2-2, with D possibly matching TRBD2 (6 bases). Looked up from germline, CDR1 is SGDLS and CDR2 is YYNGEE. This CDR3 is 16 amino acids long. V lost 0 bases to trimming and J lost 7 bases, with 16 bases between them. CDR3 sequence: CASSVELALNHGELFF. CDR3 coding DNA: TGTGCCAGCAGCGTAGAACTAGCACTAAACCACGGGGAGCTGTTTTTT.

The rearrangement links TRBV4-1 to TRBJ1-5; unclear D gene. Germline lookup yields CDR1 MGHRA and CDR2 YSYEKL. Trimming took off 0 bases at V and 6 bases at J, with 12 bases between the two ends. CDR3 length: 15 residues. DNA of the CDR3: TGCGCCAGCAGCCAAGAAGGAGGGTTCGTTCAGCCCCAGCATTTT. As protein: CASSQEGGFVQPQHF.

The V gene is TRBV29-1, the J gene TRBJ1-1, with no clear D. V lost 2 bases to trimming and J lost 1 base, with 8 bases between them. Germline V lookup: CDR1 SQVTM, CDR2 ANQGSEA. The CDR3 has 13 amino acids. In nucleotides, the CDR3 is TGCAGCGTTGAAATACCGACGAACACTGAAGCTTTCTTT. Protein product: CSVEIPTNTEAFF.

The chain links TRBV19 to TRBJ2-1; 9 bases match TRBD1. Germline V CDR1 and CDR2: LNHDA, SQIVND (reference sequence). This CDR3 has 13 amino acids. V lost 10 bases, J lost 4 bases, and 5 bases stayed unmatched. This CDR3 reads CATGDRAYNEQFF. The CDR3, as DNA: TGTGCCACGGGGGACAGGGCGTACAATGAGCAGTTCTTC.

This clone is medium-sized by share. The V gene is TRBV4-2, the J gene TRBJ2-3; a weak D match, TRBD1 (6 bases). Trimming removed 3 bases at V and 1 base at J, with 14 bases between. The CDR3 consists of 16 residues. Germline lookup yields CDR1 LGHNA and CDR2 YNFKEQ. The DNA of the CDR3 is TGTGCCAGCAGCCAGGACGGGACAAGGCGCACAGATACGCAGTATTTT. This translates into CASSQDGTRRTDTQYF.